This T cell receptor (beta chain) was observed in a study of T cell changes during pregnancy in multiple sclerosis (dated by TCRdb to 2018 to 2020). As for the study more broadly: The study examined how the T cell repertoire changed over the course of pregnancy in women with multiple sclerosis.

Library preparation was by the immunoSEQ multiplex PCR assay. This immuneACCESS table, as held by TCRdb, lists in-frame sequences with V and J called but not all clones. Of the missing ones, under half trace to an unresolved V gene in checked studies; the others have no known cause. For this sample the table gives 50,000 to 65,000 clones, of which approximately 94% were detected only once. Roughly 3.1% of the sample comes from the top ten. This clone was detected only once. Its antigen remains undetermined. No base quality values were provided; no much bigger clone lies one nucleotide off. Germline trimming amounts to 1 base on V and 4 bases on J, with 10 as the count of junction bases outside the gene matches. From its cysteine to its phenylalanine, the CDR3 spans 18 amino acids. The read is trimmed to its CDR3 DNA, 54 bases read in frame from base 1. In the germline V gene (reference sequence), CDR1 corresponds to SGHKS and CDR2 to YYEKEE.

This specimen was CD8+ T cells from peripheral blood mononuclear cells, taken in the second trimester of pregnancy. The sequence was collected from a female donor with multiple sclerosis, enrolled in a pregnancy study. The chain links TRBV5-5 with TRBJ2-3; TRBD2 agrees with 12 junctional bases. The DNA is as follows: TGTGCCAGCAGCTTGAGGGCTAGCGGGAGGGTGGGCGCAGATACGCAGTATTTT. It translates to CASSLRASGRVGADTQYF.